This T cell receptor (beta chain) was obtained from a study of T cells after yellow fever vaccination. This clonotype was seen repeatedly, ten times or more. What it recognizes is unknown. The study's findings and limits: Overall, a small share of clonotypes was seen in both CD4 and CD8 compartments.

A process of 5'RACE template switching, which added a universal primer site and UMIs, was used to make TCR cDNA. TCRdb ran MiXCR on the 5' RACE reads and lists one entry per CDR3 protein. Found here are 500,000 to 650,000 distinct CDR3 sequences, roughly an eighth of them singletons; the top ten hold under 15%. Here the sequenced sample was PBMCs, taken on the day of the yellow fever booster vaccination. The sequence was collected from a man aged 25 to 40 who received the YFV17D yellow fever vaccine.

The CDR3 reads CASSQEGRGRSGELFF. In nucleotides, the CDR3 is TGTGCCAGCAGCCAAGAAGGTCGGGGGAGGTCCGGGGAGCTGTTTTTT. This chain links TRBV3-1 with TRBJ2-2, with D possibly being TRBD2 (6 bases). Germline lookup yields CDR1 LGHDT and CDR2 YNNKEL (reference sequence). V gave up 0 bases and J gave up 6 bases, with 14 bases separating them. This CDR3 has 16 residues.